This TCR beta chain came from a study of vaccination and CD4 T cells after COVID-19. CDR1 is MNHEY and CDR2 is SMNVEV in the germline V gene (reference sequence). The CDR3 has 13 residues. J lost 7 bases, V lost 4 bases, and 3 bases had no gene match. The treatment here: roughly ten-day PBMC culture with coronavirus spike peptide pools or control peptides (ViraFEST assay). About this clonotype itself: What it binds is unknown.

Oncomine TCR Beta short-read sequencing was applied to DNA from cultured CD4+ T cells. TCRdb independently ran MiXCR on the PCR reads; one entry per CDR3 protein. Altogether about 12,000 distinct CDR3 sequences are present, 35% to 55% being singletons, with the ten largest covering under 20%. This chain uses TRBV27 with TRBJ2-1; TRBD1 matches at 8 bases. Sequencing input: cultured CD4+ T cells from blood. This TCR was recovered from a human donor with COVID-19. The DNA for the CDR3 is TGTGCCAGCAGTTCGACAGGGGCGAATGAGCAGTTCTTC. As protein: CASSSTGANEQFF.